This T cell receptor (beta chain) was obtained from a study of T cell responses to AZD1222 COVID-19 vaccine. Findings and limits, study-wide: Only after the peak T cell response were repertoires sampled.

Germline values: CDR1 ENHRY, CDR2 SYGVKD. Deletions cut 9 bases from V and 4 bases from J, with 15 bases between. The CDR3 contains 13 residues. Some clones are missing from TCRdb's copy, which holds only in-frame ones; the method was immunoSEQ multiplex PCR. There are 150,000 or so clones in the sample; roughly 93% occur only once, and about 0.9% lies in the top ten. Points on this clone: Its matching antigen is unknown.

This TCR derives from an adult in good health. V and J are TRBV10-3 and TRBJ1-1; D might be TRBD1 (6 bases). The sequenced sample was peripheral blood, obtained on day 0 of AZD1222 vaccination. This chain's CDR3 is CAMRQEIGTEAFF. The CDR3 coding sequence is TGTGCCATGAGACAGGAGATAGGCACTGAAGCTTTCTTT.